A few counts support the clone carrying this T cell receptor (beta chain). Original data processing: Estimates of nucleated cell counts were drawn from the amplification of reference gene primers. Only in-frame clones appear in the TCRdb table, and some are missing; sequencing was by immunoSEQ multiplex PCR. The DNA gave D and trimming, while V, J and clone size come from that table. This repertoire shows some 380,000 clones, approximately 80% found once; its top ten account for over 0.95%. This sample is drawn from a study of blood T cell repertoires in COVID-19. For the study at large: The United States, Italy and Spain provided the acute and convalescent COVID-19 samples. PBMCs, B-cell-depleted T cells, or T cells were the source of the cDNA or gDNA that made up the material.

Trimming left V 6 bases short and J 3 bases short, with 23 bases between. Per germline, CDR1 MNHEY and CDR2 SMNVEV (reference sequence). The length of the CDR3 is 17 residues. Sequenced sample: peripheral blood. V usage is TRBV27 and J usage is TRBJ1-1; weak D call: TRBD1 (5 bases). The sequence was collected from a human donor with acute or convalescent COVID-19. The donor label of this sample is uncertain. CDR3 sequence reads: CASSKTSTGGRYTEAFF. CDR3 coding DNA: TGTGCCAGCAGCAAAACATCCACAGGAGGGCGGTACACTGAAGCTTTCTTT.